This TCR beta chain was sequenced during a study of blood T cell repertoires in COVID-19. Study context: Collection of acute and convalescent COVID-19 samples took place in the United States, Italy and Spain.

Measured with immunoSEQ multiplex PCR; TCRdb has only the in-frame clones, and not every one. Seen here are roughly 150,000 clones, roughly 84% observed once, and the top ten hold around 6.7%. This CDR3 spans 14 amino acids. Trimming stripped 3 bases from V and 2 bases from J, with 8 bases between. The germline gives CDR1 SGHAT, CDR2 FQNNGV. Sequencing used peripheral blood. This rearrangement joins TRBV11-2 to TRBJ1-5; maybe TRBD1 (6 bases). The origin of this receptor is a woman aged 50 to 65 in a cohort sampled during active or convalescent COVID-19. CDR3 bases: TGTGCCAGCAGCTTGGCAGGGGGCAATCAGCCCCAGCATTTT. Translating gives CASSLAGGNQPQHF.